The rows below give T cell receptor beta chains drawn from one sample of a study of blood T cell repertoires in COVID-19. The repertoire was sequenced with immunoSEQ multiplex PCR; TCRdb's copy has only in-frame clones and lacks some. The table includes 90,000 to 100,000 clones, around 83% detected once. Sequencing was performed on peripheral blood. The receptors shown here come from a man aged 55-75 years with acute or convalescent COVID-19. CDR3s include the opening cysteine and the closing phenylalanine or tryptophan. D genes are given only for firm matches. Expanded clones get a size class; other rows say once, few or many, or leave the size out.

D gene,clone size,V gene,J gene,CDR3 DNA,CDR3 protein
NA,NA,TRBV11-2,TRBJ1-6,TGTGCCAGCAGCACCCTGGCTTTGTATAATTCACCCCTCCACTTT,CASSTLALYNSPLHF
TRBD1,NA,TRBV2,TRBJ1-6,TGTGCCAGCAGCGGGGACAGGGGGCCTTCACCCCTCCACTTT,CASSGDRGPSPLHF
NA,NA,TRBV5-8,TRBJ2-2,TGTGCCAGCAGCCCCGAAATTGGGCGAATCACCGGGGAGCTGTTTTTT,CASSPEIGRITGELFF
NA,few,TRBV5-1,TRBJ1-1,TGCGCCAGCAGCTCGGAAGCGGGGAGGTTCACTGAAGCTTTCTTT,CASSSEAGRFTEAFF
NA,NA,TRBV19,TRBJ1-1,TGTGCCAGTAGGAAGCTTGGAGGGTATGAAGCTTTCTTT,CASRKLGGYEAFF
TRBD1,NA,TRBV27,TRBJ1-1,TGTGCCAGCAGTTTATCAATGGACAGGGTGAACACTGAAGCTTTCTTT,CASSLSMDRVNTEAFF
NA,NA,TRBV2,TRBJ1-1,TGTGCCAGCAGTGAAACCCGAGGGAAAAACACTGAAGCTTTCTTT,CASSETRGKNTEAFF
NA,few,TRBV4-2,TRBJ1-2,TGTGCCAGCAGCCAACGACTTATCTACGGTGGCTACACCTTC,CASSQRLIYGGYTF
NA,once,TRBV7-9,TRBJ2-2,TGTGCCAGCAGCTTCGCCAGGGGCCTGAACACCGGGGAGCTGTTTTTT,CASSFARGLNTGELFF
NA,NA,TRBV3-1/TRBV3-2,TRBJ1-1,TGTGCCAGCAGCCAAGATTGGCAGGGCAACACTGAAGCTTTCTTT,CASSQDWQGNTEAFF
NA,NA,TRBV6-5,TRBJ2-2,TGTGCCAGCAGGACCCCCGGGTTGAACACCGGGGAGCTGTTTTTT,CASRTPGLNTGELFF